This section outlines one T cell receptor beta chain sequence together with its context. This sample was included in a study of blood T cell repertoires in COVID-19. Across the whole study: Spain, Italy and the United States supplied samples that represented acute and convalescent COVID-19. PBMCs, B-cell-depleted T cells, or T cells were the source of the cDNA or gDNA that made up the material.

CDR3 length: 17 amino acids. The germline gives CDR1 SGHKS, CDR2 YYEKEE (reference sequence). V lost 4 bases, J lost 2 bases, and 10 bases stayed unmatched. Authors' analysis steps: From reference gene primer amplification, estimates of nucleated cell counts were derived. Repertoires were generated with immunoSEQ multiplex PCR, while TCRdb's copy carries only in-frame clones and drops some. Clonal size and the V and J genes are those of that table, whereas D and trimming came from the DNA. Altogether over 75,000 clones are present, around 85% being singletons, with the ten largest covering around 11%.

Sequencing used peripheral blood. The rearrangement uses TRBV5-5 and TRBJ1-4, with 8 bases fitting TRBD1. The TCR comes from a man aged 65 to 85 with acute or convalescent COVID-19. CDR3 sequence: CASSAGQGGWTNEKLFF. The CDR3 region has the DNA TGTGCCAGCAGCGCCGGACAGGGCGGATGGACTAATGAAAAACTGTTTTTT.